This T cell receptor beta chain was documented in a study of blood T cell repertoires in COVID-19. Individuals aged about 18 to 90 years were recruited from about two dozen US areas. This CDR3 region has 15 residues. CDR1 and CDR2 from the germline V gene are SEHNR and FQNEAQ (reference sequence). V shed 5 bases and J 4 bases; nucleotides not matched to a gene: 5. TCRdb's table, derived via immunoSEQ multiplex PCR, lists solely in-frame clones and lacks some. The sample carries approximately 270,000 clones, 80% to 95% recorded once. The V gene is TRBV7-9, the J gene TRBJ1-2, with TRBD1 identical over 12 bases. Sequencing was carried out using PBMCs or T cells enriched from blood (not recorded which). This TCR derives from a man aged 40-50 years who had been exposed to COVID-19. DNA for the CDR3: TGTGCCAGCAGCCAGGGACAGGGGGCAATCTATGGCTACACCTTC. This codes for CASSQGQGAIYGYTF.